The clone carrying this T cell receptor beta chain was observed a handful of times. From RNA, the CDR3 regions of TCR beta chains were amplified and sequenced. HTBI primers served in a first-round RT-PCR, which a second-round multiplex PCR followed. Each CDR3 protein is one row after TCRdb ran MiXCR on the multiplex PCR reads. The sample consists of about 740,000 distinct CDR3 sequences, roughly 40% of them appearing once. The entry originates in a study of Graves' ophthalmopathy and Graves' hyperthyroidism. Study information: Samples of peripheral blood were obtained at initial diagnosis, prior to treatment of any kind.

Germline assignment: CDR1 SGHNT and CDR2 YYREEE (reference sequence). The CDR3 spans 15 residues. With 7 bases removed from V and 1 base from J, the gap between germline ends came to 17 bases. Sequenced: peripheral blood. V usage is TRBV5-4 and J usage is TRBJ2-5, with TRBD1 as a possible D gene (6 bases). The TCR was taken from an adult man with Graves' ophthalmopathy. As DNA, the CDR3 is TGTGCCAGCCGACGACAGGTCGAGATCCAAGAGACCCAGTACTTC. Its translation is CASRRQVEIQETQYF. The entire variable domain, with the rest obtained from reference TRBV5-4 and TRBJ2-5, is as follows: ETGVTQSPTHLIKTRGQQVTLRCSSQSGHNTVSWYQQALGQGPQFIFQYYREEENGRGNFPPRFSGLQFPNYSSELNVNALELDDSALYLCASRRQVEIQETQYFGPGTRLLVL.